This TCR beta chain was profiled in a study of HIV-infected patients and healthy controls. Around 0.5 ug RNA was reverse transcribed with alpha and beta constant-region primers. Using multiplexing indices, alpha and beta chain libraries were generated apart by chain-specific third strand synthesis. A 5' RACE adapter with a random hexamer and the SP2 primer site was joined to cDNA. TCRdb ran MiXCR on the 5' RACE reads and lists one entry per CDR3 protein. Here the sample spans several thousand distinct CDR3 sequences, 9% to 9.5% being singletons. This clonotype was found many times. No antigen is known for it. No cell fractionation was done, so the repertoire covers all unsorted peripheral blood T cells. V dropped 4 bases and J dropped 4 bases, with 6 bases sitting between them. This CDR3 spans 12 amino acids. The study, taken as a whole, reports: HIV+ repertoires were severely depleted of MAIT alpha-chain CDR3s, unlike healthy controls.

Source: blood, taken before antiretroviral therapy. This chain links TRBV12-3 or TRBV12-4 with TRBJ2-3; D is unclear. The TCR originated in an adult with HIV infection. CDR3 DNA: TGTGCCAGCAGTTGGGCCGCAGATACGCAGTATTTT. Its protein product is CASSWAADTQYF.